A selection of T cell receptor beta chains follows, all from one sample in a study of T-cell memory formation after mild COVID-19. TCRdb ran MiXCR on the 5' RACE reads and lists one entry per CDR3 protein. The data hold about 150,000 distinct CDR3 sequences, with roughly 19% observed a single time. Input material: PBMCs or a T cell subset sorted from them (not recorded which). The receptors shown here come from an adult woman who had mild COVID-19 (a few samples of this study predate the infection). Cell type and time point are not known. The CDR3 runs from the conserved cysteine through the conserved F or W. The D gene is left open where the match is weak. Clone size, where shown, is once, few, many, or a class for clones that have expanded.

size: NA; D: TRBD2; V: TRBV10-3; J: TRBJ2-5; CDR3: CAISDFGTSGTQETQYF; DNA: TGTGCCATCAGTGACTTCGGGACTAGCGGGACTCAAGAGACCCAGTACTTC
size: few; D: TRBD1; V: TRBV6-5; J: TRBJ2-7; CDR3: CASSVGDRAREQYF; DNA: TGTGCCAGCAGTGTGGGGGACAGGGCGAGGGAGCAGTACTTC
size: many; D: NA; V: TRBV7-2; J: TRBJ2-5; CDR3: CASSFPPGGGGETQYF; DNA: TGTGCCAGCAGCTTCCCCCCCGGGGGAGGAGGCGAGACCCAGTACTTC
size: once; D: NA; V: TRBV7-9; J: TRBJ1-1; CDR3: CASSLEGLLNTEAFF; DNA: TGTGCCAGCAGCTTAGAAGGACTGCTAAACACTGAAGCTTTCTTT
size: few; D: TRBD2; V: TRBV12-3/TRBV12-4; J: TRBJ2-2; CDR3: CASSLELAEAPGELFF; DNA: TGTGCCAGCAGTTTAGAACTAGCGGAAGCACCGGGGGAGCTGTTTTTT
size: NA; D: NA; V: TRBV6-2/TRBV6-3; J: TRBJ2-2; CDR3: CASSPYRVNTGELFF; DNA: TGTGCCAGCAGTCCCTACAGGGTGAACACCGGGGAGCTGTTTTTT
size: NA; D: NA; V: TRBV9; J: TRBJ2-5; CDR3: CASSVAPLSGHQETQYF; DNA: TGTGCCAGCAGCGTAGCTCCCCTCTCTGGTCACCAAGAGACCCAGTACTTC
size: few; D: NA; V: TRBV5-1; J: TRBJ2-2; CDR3: CASRPMNTGELFF; DNA: TGCGCCAGCAGGCCAATGAACACCGGGGAGCTGTTTTTT
size: once; D: TRBD2; V: TRBV18; J: TRBJ2-5; CDR3: CASSASGSKETQYF; DNA: TGTGCCAGCTCAGCTAGCGGGAGTAAAGAGACCCAGTACTTC
size: few; D: TRBD2; V: TRBV6-5; J: TRBJ2-7; CDR3: CASSYGLAGVGEQYF; DNA: TGTGCCAGCAGTTACGGTCTAGCGGGAGTCGGCGAGCAGTACTTC
size: few; D: TRBD1; V: TRBV7-3; J: TRBJ1-2; CDR3: CASSLGQSYGYTF; DNA: TGTGCCAGCAGCTTGGGACAGTCCTATGGCTACACCTTC
size: few; D: NA; V: TRBV3-1; J: TRBJ2-3; CDR3: CASSQTASTDTQYF; DNA: TGTGCCAGCAGTCAGACAGCTAGCACAGATACGCAGTATTTT
size: few; D: NA; V: TRBV20-1; J: TRBJ1-2; CDR3: CSARVARAWGGYTF; DNA: TGCAGTGCTAGAGTGGCCAGGGCGTGGGGCGGCTACACCTTC
size: NA; D: NA; V: TRBV12-3/TRBV12-4; J: TRBJ2-3; CDR3: CASSLTRGSDTQYF; DNA: TGTGCCAGCAGTTTAACCAGGGGCTCGGATACGCAGTATTTT
size: NA; D: TRBD1; V: TRBV7-7; J: TRBJ2-1; CDR3: CASSADRLNEQFF; DNA: TGTGCCAGCAGCGCGGACAGGCTAAATGAGCAGTTCTTC
size: NA; D: TRBD2; V: TRBV3-1; J: TRBJ2-2; CDR3: CASSFGSGTSNTGELFF; DNA: TGTGCCAGCAGCTTCGGCTCCGGGACTAGCAACACCGGGGAGCTGTTTTTT
size: NA; D: NA; V: TRBV20-1; J: TRBJ1-6; CDR3: CSARSGGPYNSPLHF; DNA: TGCAGTGCTAGGAGCGGGGGGCCATATAATTCACCCCTCCACTTT
size: NA; D: TRBD1; V: TRBV29-1; J: TRBJ2-6; CDR3: CSVEGRGPGANVLTF; DNA: TGCAGCGTTGAGGGCAGGGGGCCTGGGGCCAACGTCCTGACTTTC
size: NA; D: TRBD1; V: TRBV29-1; J: TRBJ1-1; CDR3: CSAIRGTGGEAFF; DNA: TGCAGCGCCATACGTGGGACAGGGGGCGAGGCTTTCTTT
size: NA; D: NA; V: TRBV6-5; J: TRBJ1-3; CDR3: CASSYRGVGNTIYF; DNA: TGTGCCAGCAGTTACCGTGGTGTTGGAAACACCATATATTTT
size: NA; D: NA; V: TRBV3-1; J: TRBJ1-6; CDR3: CASSQEGGRGSPLHF; DNA: TGTGCCAGCAGCCAAGAAGGGGGTCGGGGTTCACCCCTCCACTTT
size: few; D: NA; V: TRBV29-1; J: TRBJ2-5; CDR3: CSGGNGYF; DNA: TGCAGCGGGGGGAACGGGTACTTC
size: NA; D: TRBD2; V: TRBV27; J: TRBJ2-1; CDR3: CASRTRRVRGTSYNEQFF; DNA: TGTGCCAGCAGGACTCGCAGGGTGCGGGGGACTTCCTACAATGAGCAGTTCTTC
size: few; D: NA; V: TRBV4-3; J: TRBJ2-3; CDR3: CASSQDQLDTQYF; DNA: TGCGCCAGCAGCCAAGATCAGTTGGATACGCAGTATTTT
size: NA; D: TRBD1; V: TRBV20-1; J: TRBJ1-2; CDR3: CSARGTGDYGYTF; DNA: TGCAGTGCTAGAGGGACAGGGGACTATGGCTACACCTTC
size: few; D: TRBD1; V: TRBV20-1; J: TRBJ1-1; CDR3: CSAKSRDRVFANTEAFF; DNA: TGCAGTGCAAAGAGCCGGGACAGGGTTTTCGCGAACACTGAAGCTTTCTTT
size: NA; D: NA; V: TRBV7-9; J: TRBJ1-2; CDR3: CASSSQAEGYTF; DNA: TGTGCCAGCAGCTCCCAAGCGGAGGGCTACACCTTC
size: NA; D: NA; V: TRBV6-5; J: TRBJ2-3; CDR3: CASREGRRTDTQYF; DNA: TGTGCCAGCAGGGAAGGGAGACGCACAGATACGCAGTATTTT
size: NA; D: NA; V: TRBV20-1; J: TRBJ2-2; CDR3: CSARDSGLALNTGELFF; DNA: TGCAGTGCTAGAGATTCCGGCCTAGCGTTGAACACCGGGGAGCTGTTTTTT
size: NA; D: NA; V: TRBV6-2/TRBV6-3; J: TRBJ2-7; CDR3: CASSTSGGSYEQYF; DNA: TGTGCCAGCAGTACCTCCGGAGGGTCCTACGAGCAGTACTTC
size: NA; D: NA; V: TRBV20-1; J: TRBJ1-1; CDR3: CSARSWGERDTEAFF; DNA: TGCAGTGCTAGGAGTTGGGGAGAGAGGGACACTGAAGCTTTCTTT
size: few; D: NA; V: TRBV19; J: TRBJ1-5; CDR3: CASSIQGNNQPQHF; DNA: TGTGCCAGTAGTATACAGGGGAACAATCAGCCCCAGCATTTT